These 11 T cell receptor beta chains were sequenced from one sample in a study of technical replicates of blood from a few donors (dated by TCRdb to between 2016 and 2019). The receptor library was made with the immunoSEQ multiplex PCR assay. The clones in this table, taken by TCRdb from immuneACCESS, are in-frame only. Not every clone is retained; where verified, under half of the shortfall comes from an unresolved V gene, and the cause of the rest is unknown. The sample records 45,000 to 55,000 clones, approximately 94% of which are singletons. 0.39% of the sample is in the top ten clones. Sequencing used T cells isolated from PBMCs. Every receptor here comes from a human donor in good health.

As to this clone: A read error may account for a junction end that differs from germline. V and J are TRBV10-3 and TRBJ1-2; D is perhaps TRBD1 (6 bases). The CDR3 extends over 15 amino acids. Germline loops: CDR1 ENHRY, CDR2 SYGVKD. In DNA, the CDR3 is TGTGCCATCAGTGAGTCTCAGGGGATCGTTTCGGGGACCCGCTTC. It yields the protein CAISESQGIVSGTRF.

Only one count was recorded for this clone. Here the CDR3 reads CASSFSTGYGYTF. DNA of the CDR3: TGTGCCAGCAGTTTCTCGACAGGCTATGGCTACACCTTC. The chain uses TRBV27 and TRBJ1-2; possible D gene TRBD1, 6 bases. Trimming cost V 3 bases and J 4 bases, with 9 bases left between them. Germline-derived CDR1 and CDR2 are MNHEY and SMNVEV (reference sequence). There are 13 residues in the CDR3.

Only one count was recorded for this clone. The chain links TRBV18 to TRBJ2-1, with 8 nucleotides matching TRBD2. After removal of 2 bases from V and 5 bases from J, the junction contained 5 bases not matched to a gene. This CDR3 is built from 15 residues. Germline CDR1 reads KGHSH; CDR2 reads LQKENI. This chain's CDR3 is CASSPRVAGNNEQFF. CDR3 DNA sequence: TGTGCCAGCTCACCAAGAGTAGCGGGGAACAATGAGCAGTTCTTC.

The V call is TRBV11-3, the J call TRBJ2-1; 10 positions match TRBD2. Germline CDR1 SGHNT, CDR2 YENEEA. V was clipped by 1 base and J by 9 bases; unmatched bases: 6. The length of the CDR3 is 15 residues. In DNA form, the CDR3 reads TGTGCCAGCAGCTTAGTCTCAGCGGGGGGGGGTGAGCAGTTCTTC. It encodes CASSLVSAGGGEQFF.

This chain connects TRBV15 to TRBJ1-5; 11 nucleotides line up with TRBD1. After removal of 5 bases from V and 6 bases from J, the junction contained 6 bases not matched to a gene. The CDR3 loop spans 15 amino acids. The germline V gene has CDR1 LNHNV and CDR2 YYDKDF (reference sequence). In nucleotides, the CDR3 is TGTGCCACCAGCGGCGGACAGGGGGCCAGTCAGCCCCAGCATTTT. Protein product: CATSGGQGASQPQHF.

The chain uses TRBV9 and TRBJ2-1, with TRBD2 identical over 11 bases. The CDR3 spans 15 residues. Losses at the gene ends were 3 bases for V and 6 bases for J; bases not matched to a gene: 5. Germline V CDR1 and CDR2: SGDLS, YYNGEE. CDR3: CASSELAGGPNEQFF. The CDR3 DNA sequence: TGTGCCAGCAGCGAATTAGCGGGAGGGCCCAATGAGCAGTTCTTC.

CDR3 region: CASSEVSYSYEQYF. The CDR3 DNA is TGTGCCAGCAGTGAAGTTAGTTACTCCTACGAGCAGTACTTC. The rearrangement links TRBV6-1 to TRBJ2-7; D uncertain. V lost 1 base and J 0 bases, leaving 7 bases between the germline ends. The CDR3 length is 14 residues. Germline V lookup: CDR1 MNHNS, CDR2 SASEGT.

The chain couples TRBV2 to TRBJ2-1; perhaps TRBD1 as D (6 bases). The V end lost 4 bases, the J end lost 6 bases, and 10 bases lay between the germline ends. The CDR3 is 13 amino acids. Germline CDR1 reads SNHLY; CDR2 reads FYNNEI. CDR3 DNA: TGTGCCAGCAGTGTTGGCAGGGGCAATGAGCAGTTCTTC. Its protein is CASSVGRGNEQFF.

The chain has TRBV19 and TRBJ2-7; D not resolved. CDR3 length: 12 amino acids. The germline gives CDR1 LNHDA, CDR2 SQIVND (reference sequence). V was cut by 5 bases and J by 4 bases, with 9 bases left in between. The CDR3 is CASSGRPYEQYF. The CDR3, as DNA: TGTGCCAGTAGTGGCAGGCCATACGAGCAGTACTTC.

CDR3 region: CASRQNTGELFF. CDR3 DNA sequence: TGTGCCAGCAGACAAAACACCGGGGAGCTGTTTTTT. This chain connects TRBV6-5 to TRBJ2-2; D uncertain. Trimming pared 6 bases from V and 2 bases from J, leaving 4 bases between. CDR1 MNHEY and CDR2 SVGAGI come from the germline V gene. The CDR3 sequence is 12 residues long.

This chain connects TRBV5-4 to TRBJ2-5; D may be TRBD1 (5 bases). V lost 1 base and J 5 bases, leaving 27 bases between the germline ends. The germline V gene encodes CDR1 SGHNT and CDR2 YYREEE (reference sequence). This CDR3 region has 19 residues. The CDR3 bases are TGTGCCAGCAGCTTGATGCCCGTAAGGACACCTTCCAAGGGGGAGACCCAGTACTTC. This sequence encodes CASSLMPVRTPSKGETQYF.